One and the same sample provided the 12 T cell receptor beta chains below, sequenced in a study of tumour-infiltrating T cells in Burkitt lymphoma. Some clones are missing from TCRdb's copy, which holds only in-frame ones; the method was immunoSEQ multiplex PCR. The table lists around 1,200 clones, roughly a third of them singletons. Sequencing used tumor tissue. The receptors here all came from a human donor with Burkitt lymphoma.

The CDR3 coding sequence is TGTGCCAGCACCTTTCTGGCGGGAAATGGCTACACCTTC. As protein: CASTFLAGNGYTF. The genes are TRBV2 and TRBJ1-2; D remains ambiguous. CDR1 is SNHLY and CDR2 is FYNNEI in the germline V gene. The CDR3 extends over 13 amino acids. Trimming removed 7 bases at V and 6 bases at J, with 15 bases between.

This clone appeared a single time. V and J are TRBV5-5 and TRBJ1-1; D gene unclear. V gave up 0 bases and J gave up 2 bases, with 5 bases separating them. This CDR3 has 13 residues. Germline V lookup: CDR1 SGHKS, CDR2 YYEKEE (reference sequence). In DNA form, the CDR3 reads TGTGCCAGCAGCTTGGGGGGAAACACTGAAGCTTTCTTT. It translates to CASSLGGNTEAFF.

This clone was seen a few times. V and J are TRBV7-2 and TRBJ2-1; 7 bases are a match to TRBD2. The CDR3 length is 15 residues. In germline, CDR1 is SGHTA, CDR2 FQGNSA. V lost 5 bases and J lost 14; bases outside the gene matches: 18. The DNA for the CDR3 is TGTGCCAGCAGCCCCCCCCGGGGGGAGCCCGTCATGAAGTTCTTC. Translating gives CASSPPRGEPVMKFF.

The gene calls are TRBV7-9 and TRBJ2-7, with 7 nucleotides matching TRBD2. The trim removed 3 bases at V and 2 bases at J, leaving 13 bases unmatched. This CDR3 region has 17 residues. The V gene's germline CDR1 is SEHNR and CDR2 FQNEAQ (reference sequence). The CDR3 nucleotides read TGTGCCAGCAGCTTTTATGGGGGGGAAGGAGGACCCTACGAGCAGTACGTC. Translated, it gives CASSFYGGEGGPYEQYV.

The chain couples TRBV21-1 to TRBJ2-7; the table gives TRBD1 as D, unverified against the DNA. TRBV21-1 is marked as a pseudogene. This CDR3 is 15 amino acids long. The CDR3 here is CASSTGQGNTYEQYF. The CDR3 DNA is TGTGCCAGCAGCACCGGACAGGGAAACACCTACGAGCAGTACTTC.

This clone came up a few times. V and J are TRBV4-3 and TRBJ2-1, with D perhaps assigned TRBD1 or TRBD2 (5 bases each). The V and J ends lost 1 base and 9 bases respectively, with 10 bases between them. The germline V gene has CDR1 LGHNA and CDR2 YSLEER. CDR3 size: 13 residues. CDR3 region: CASSQGGSGEQFF. The CDR3 nucleotides are TGCGCCAGCAGCCAAGGGGGGAGTGGTGAGCAGTTCTTC.

The genes are TRBV4-1 and TRBJ2-7; TRBD1 matches 7 bases. The length of the CDR3 is 15 residues. The V gene's germline CDR1 is MGHRA and CDR2 YSYEKL. The trim removed 1 base at V and 3 bases at J, leaving 6 bases unmatched. For the CDR3, the DNA is TGCGCCAGCAGCCAAGCGACCGGGACAGTCTACGAGCAGTACGTC. This translates into CASSQATGTVYEQYV.

This clone was counted only a few times. The J gene is TRBJ2-3, the V gene TRBV4-1, with D possibly TRBD2 on 5 matching bases. Per germline, CDR1 MGHRA and CDR2 YSYEKL. V dropped 4 bases and J dropped 3 bases, with 11 bases sitting between them. This CDR3 has 14 amino acids. CDR3 residues: CASSPWEQTDTQYF. The DNA of the CDR3 is TGCGCCAGCAGCCCATGGGAGCAGACAGATACGCAGTATTTT.

The chain recombines TRBV6-5 with TRBJ2-3; 10 positions match TRBD2. This CDR3 region has 15 residues. V lost 2 bases, J lost 4 bases, and 3 bases stayed unmatched. Germline loops: CDR1 MNHEY, CDR2 SVGAGI. In DNA form, the CDR3 reads TGTGCCAGCAGTTACGTAGCGGGAGGCCCAGATACGCAGTATTTT. Its protein product is CASSYVAGGPDTQYF.

This clone has a handful of counts. J is TRBJ2-1 and V is TRBV9; D remains unclear. The CDR3 spans 17 residues. Per germline, CDR1 SGDLS and CDR2 YYNGEE. V was clipped by 0 bases and J by 4 bases, with 17 bases between them. DNA for the CDR3: TGTGCCAGCAGCGTAGACGGCAGGACCAGCCTTTACAATGAGCAGTTCTTC. It is translated as CASSVDGRTSLYNEQFF.

V usage is TRBV7-8 and J usage is TRBJ1-2; 10 nucleotides align to TRBD1. The V and J ends lost 3 bases and 8 bases, in that order; junction bases with no gene match: 12. CDR3 length: 16 residues. Per the germline V gene, CDR1 is SGHVS and CDR2 is FQNEAQ. CDR3 sequence (DNA): TGTGCCAGCAGCTTCGGACAGGGGGGATTCCAGGTCGGCTACACCTTC. Amino acids: CASSFGQGGFQVGYTF. Combining the CDR3 with reference TRBV7-8 and TRBJ1-2 gives the whole variable domain GAGVSQSPRYKVAKRGQDVALRCDPISGHVSLFWYQQALGQGPEFLTYFQNEAQLDKSGLPSDRFFAERPEGSVSTLKIQRTQQEDSAVYLCASSFGQGGFQVGYTFGSGTRLTVV.

The chain couples TRBV27 to TRBJ2-3; D unresolved. This CDR3 has 13 amino acids. Germline loops: CDR1 MNHEY, CDR2 SMNVEV (reference sequence). V was pared by 3 bases and J by 6 bases, with 10 bases between. The CDR3 region is CASSFYTADTQYF. The CDR3 coding sequence is TGTGCCAGCAGTTTCTATACAGCGGATACGCAGTATTTT.